Below, 9 T cell receptor beta chains from the same sample are listed, as sequenced in a study of blood T cell repertoires in COVID-19. Assay: immunoSEQ multiplex PCR; the TCRdb copy retains only in-frame clones and omits some. The sample records approximately 440,000 clones, roughly 87% being singletons. The sequenced material came from PBMCs or T cells enriched from blood (not recorded which). Every receptor here comes from a young woman who had recovered from COVID-19.

This clone is a singleton in its sample. The J gene is TRBJ2-7, the V gene TRBV5-1; 12 bases line up with TRBD2. The CDR3 runs to 16 residues. V lost 2 bases and J lost 2; bases outside the gene matches: 5. The germline V gene has CDR1 SGHRS and CDR2 YFSETQ. The CDR3: CASSFAPSGGAYEQYF. The CDR3 nucleotides read TGCGCCAGCAGCTTTGCCCCTAGCGGGGGGGCCTACGAGCAGTACTTC.

The chain joins TRBV6-2 or TRBV6-3 to TRBJ2-5; possible D gene TRBD1, 5 bases. Trimming shortened V by 2 bases and J by 2 bases, and 12 bases separated the two germline ends. The CDR3 consists of 15 residues. Germline values: CDR1 MNHEY, CDR2 SVGEGT. CDR3 loop: CASSYPKDSQETQYF. DNA of the CDR3: TGTGCCAGCAGTTACCCGAAAGACAGTCAAGAGACCCAGTACTTC.

The V gene is TRBV19, the J gene TRBJ1-3; a possible D gene is TRBD1 (6 bases). Germline V CDR1 and CDR2: LNHDA, SQIVND (reference sequence). With 3 bases removed from V and 2 bases from J, the gap between germline ends came to 11 bases. The CDR3 runs to 15 residues. CDR3 in amino acids: CASSIVGQAGNTIYF. The CDR3 DNA sequence: TGTGCCAGTAGTATTGTGGGACAAGCTGGAAACACCATATATTTT.

The chain has TRBV5-1 and TRBJ2-4; 11 nucleotides agree with TRBD1. Germline V lookup: CDR1 SGHRS, CDR2 YFSETQ. The CDR3 length is 15 residues. V was clipped by 0 bases and J by 8 bases; unmatched bases: 4. Here the CDR3 reads CASSLEGQGAYIQYF. The CDR3 DNA reads TGCGCCAGCAGCTTGGAAGGACAGGGGGCATACATTCAGTACTTC.

The chain carries TRBV4-1 and TRBJ2-5; unclear D gene. Trimming shortened V by 4 bases and J by 2 bases, and 11 bases separated the two germline ends. Germline loops: CDR1 MGHRA, CDR2 YSYEKL. The CDR3 consists of 14 residues. CDR3 region: CASSRTAAQETQYF. The DNA of the CDR3 is TGCGCCAGCAGCCGCACAGCCGCTCAAGAGACCCAGTACTTC.

The gene calls are TRBV10-3 and TRBJ1-2; 12 bases map to TRBD1. The length of the CDR3 is 15 residues. Germline V gene lookup returns CDR1 ENHRY and CDR2 SYGVKD. Trimming cost V 6 bases and J 6 bases; bases outside gene matches: 8. The CDR3 bases are TGTGCCATCAGGGAGGGGACAGGGGGCGTAAATGGCTACACCTTC. Translated, it gives CAIREGTGGVNGYTF.

This clone was seen a few times. V and J are TRBV6-1 and TRBJ2-3, with D maybe TRBD2 (7 bases). In germline, CDR1 is MNHNS, CDR2 SASEGT. The CDR3 consists of 17 residues. Trimming shortened V by 3 bases and J by 7 bases, and 23 bases separated the two germline ends. The CDR3 region is CASSERGRGRARYTQYF. Here the CDR3 DNA reads TGTGCCAGCAGTGAGAGGGGGAGGGGGAGGGCCCGTTATACGCAGTATTTT.

This chain connects TRBV6-5 to TRBJ2-7, with D tentatively TRBD1 (6 bases). There are 14 residues in the CDR3. Germline values: CDR1 MNHEY, CDR2 SVGAGI. With 8 bases removed from V and 3 bases from J, the gap between germline ends came to 17 bases. The CDR3 spells CASALGAGNYEQYF. The DNA for the CDR3 is TGTGCCAGCGCCCTGGGGGCAGGGAACTACGAGCAGTACTTC.

This clone was detected many times. V gene TRBV27 combines with J gene TRBJ2-7; D is perhaps TRBD2 (7 bases). The germline gives CDR1 MNHEY, CDR2 SMNVEV (reference sequence). With 0 bases removed from V and 3 bases from J, the gap between germline ends came to 15 bases. The CDR3 contains 16 residues. In DNA form, the CDR3 reads TGTGCCAGCAGTTTATCGGGGGTGGGAGGGGGCTACGAGCAGTACTTC. Translation gives CASSLSGVGGGYEQYF.